Detailed here is one T cell receptor (beta chain). The data were taken from a study of blood T cell repertoires in COVID-19. Study-wide context: Acute and convalescent COVID-19 samples came from the United States, Italy and Spain. The cDNA or gDNA used as material had been derived from T cells, B-cell-depleted T cells, or PBMCs.

Patients in Seattle were enrolled during active infection, then followed longitudinally. Per the study methods: Reference gene primer amplification in the assay estimated nucleated cell counts. The data were produced by immunoSEQ multiplex PCR, yet TCRdb's version contains in-frame clones alone and is incomplete. D and trimming come from the DNA, and the V and J calls and clone size come from that table. The repertoire consists of approximately 120,000 clones, with more than 80% occurring once and the leading ten covering approximately 3%. Source material: peripheral blood. The source of this sequence is a woman older than 75 with COVID-19, enrolled during active disease.

CDR3 nucleotide sequence: TGTGCCAGTAACCGGGACAGGGGCTCCTACGAGCAGTACTTC. This encodes CASNRDRGSYEQYF. This chain connects TRBV28 to TRBJ2-7, with 10 bases identical to TRBD1. The germline V gene encodes CDR1 MDHEN and CDR2 SYDVKM. After removal of 9 bases from V and 0 bases from J, the junction contained 5 bases not matched to a gene. CDR3 length: 14 amino acids.